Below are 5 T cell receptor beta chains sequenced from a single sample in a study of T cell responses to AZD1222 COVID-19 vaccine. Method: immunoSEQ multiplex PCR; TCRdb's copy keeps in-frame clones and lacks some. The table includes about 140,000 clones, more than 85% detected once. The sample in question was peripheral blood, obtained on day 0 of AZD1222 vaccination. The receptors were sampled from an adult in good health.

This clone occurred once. The DNA for the CDR3 is TGTGCCAGCAGTGATCCGGGACAGGGAGGTAATTCACCCCTCCACTTT. Encoded protein: CASSDPGQGGNSPLHF. The chain has TRBV6-1 and TRBJ1-6, with TRBD1 identical over 9 bases. In germline, CDR1 is MNHNS, CDR2 SASEGT. J lost 6 bases, V lost 3 bases, and 6 bases had no gene match. The CDR3 loop spans 16 amino acids.

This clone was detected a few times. The CDR3 sequence is CATGTGEFSPLHF. Written as DNA, the CDR3 is TGTGCCACCGGGACAGGGGAATTTTCACCCCTCCACTTT. V usage is TRBV19 and J usage is TRBJ1-6, with 10 bases that match TRBD1. Germline CDR1 LNHDA, CDR2 SQIVND (reference sequence). V lost 10 bases and J lost 9; bases outside the gene matches: 6. The CDR3 is 13 amino acids. The whole variable domain, remainder taken from reference TRBV19 and TRBJ1-6, is DGGITQSPKYLFRKEGQNVTLSCEQNLNHDAMYWYRQDPGQGLRLIYYSQIVNDFQKGDIAEGYSVSREKKESFPLTVTSAQKNPTAFYLCATGTGEFSPLHFGNGTRLTVT.

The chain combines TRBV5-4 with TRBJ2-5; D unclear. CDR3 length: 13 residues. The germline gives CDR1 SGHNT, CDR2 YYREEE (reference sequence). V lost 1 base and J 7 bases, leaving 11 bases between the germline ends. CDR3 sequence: CASSLQALGTQYF. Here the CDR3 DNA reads TGTGCCAGCAGCTTGCAAGCCCTGGGGACCCAGTACTTC.

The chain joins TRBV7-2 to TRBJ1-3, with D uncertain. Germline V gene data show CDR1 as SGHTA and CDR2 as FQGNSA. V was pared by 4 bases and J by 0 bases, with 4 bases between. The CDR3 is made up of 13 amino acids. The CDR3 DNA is TGTGCCAGCAGCTCCGTCTCTGGAAACACCATATATTTT. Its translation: CASSSVSGNTIYF.

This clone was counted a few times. The CDR3 spells CASSSIAGGLNEQFF. CDR3 DNA: TGTGCCAGCAGCTCAATAGCGGGGGGGCTCAATGAGCAGTTCTTC. V usage is TRBV11-2 and J usage is TRBJ2-1; 11 bases line up with TRBD2. V dropped 4 bases and J dropped 6; count of bases not matched to a gene: 5. CDR1 SGHAT and CDR2 FQNNGV come from the germline V gene. This CDR3 has 15 amino acids.